This T cell receptor beta chain was profiled in a study of early stage breast cancer tumors. Study as a whole: Most invasive tumors, about 70% of the 16, were ER+/PR+/HER2-. Regarding the study as a whole: Blood repertoires resembled normal breast more than tumor. Functional markers like CD4, CD8 and FOXP3 were missed in bulk sequencing. Compared with adjacent normal breast tissue, tumors showed roughly 2.4-fold greater T cell density and higher clonality.

The germline CDR1 and CDR2 sequences are SGHDT and YYEEEE. Deletions cut 2 bases from V and 4 bases from J, with 10 bases between. This CDR3 has 14 amino acids. The sample holds a few counts of this clone. Its antigen is still unknown. Produced via immunoSEQ multiplex PCR; TCRdb's table is partial and in-frame only. The table has around 28,000 clones, roughly 50% seen once. This receptor was obtained from a person aged 45 to 60 with breast cancer. This rearrangement joins TRBV5-6 to TRBJ1-5; D unresolved. Material: breast tumor tissue. DNA for the CDR3: TGTGCCAGCAGCTTAGGACGGATGAATCAGCCCCAGCATTTT. Amino acids: CASSLGRMNQPQHF.